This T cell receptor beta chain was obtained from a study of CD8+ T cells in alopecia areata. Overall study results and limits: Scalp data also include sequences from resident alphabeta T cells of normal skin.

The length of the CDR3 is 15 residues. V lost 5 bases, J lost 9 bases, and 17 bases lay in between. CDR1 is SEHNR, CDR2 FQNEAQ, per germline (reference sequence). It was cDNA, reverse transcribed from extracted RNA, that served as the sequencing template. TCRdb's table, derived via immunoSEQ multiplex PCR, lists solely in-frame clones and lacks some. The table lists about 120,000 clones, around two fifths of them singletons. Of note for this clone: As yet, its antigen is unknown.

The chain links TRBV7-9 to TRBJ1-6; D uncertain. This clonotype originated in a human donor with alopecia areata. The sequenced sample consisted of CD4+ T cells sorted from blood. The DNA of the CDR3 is TGTGCCAGCAGCAGCCGCCCCCGGGCTCCTTCACCCCTCCACTTT. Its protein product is CASSSRPRAPSPLHF. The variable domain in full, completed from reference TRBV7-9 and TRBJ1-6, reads DTGVSQNPRHKITKRGQNVTFRCDPISEHNRLYWYRQTLGQGPEFLTYFQNEAQLEKSRLLSDRFSAERPKGSFSTLEIQRTEQGDSAMYLCASSSRPRAPSPLHFGNGTRLTVT.